This paragraph reports one T cell receptor beta chain. The data derive from a study of blood T cell repertoires in COVID-19. Study as a whole: The United States, Italy and Spain provided the acute and convalescent COVID-19 samples. In each case, the material was cDNA or gDNA derived from T cells, B-cell-depleted T cells, or PBMCs.

Seattle patients were enrolled during active infection and followed longitudinally. In the original analysis: From reference gene primer amplification, estimates of nucleated cell counts were derived. Some clones are missing from TCRdb's copy, which holds only in-frame ones; the method was immunoSEQ multiplex PCR. Clone size and the V and J calls come from that table; the DNA yielded D and trimming. The repertoire holds a few hundred thousand clones, with over 70% as singletons. The V gene's germline CDR1 is SGHVS and CDR2 FNYEAQ. The V end was cut by 1 base, the J end by 10 bases, with 8 bases between. The CDR3 has 13 amino acids.

The rearrangement joins TRBV7-6 to TRBJ1-6; no clear D gene. Sequencing used peripheral blood. The source of this sequence is a woman in her 70s with COVID-19, enrolled during active disease. CDR3 in amino acids: CASSLDTKSPLHF. For the CDR3, the DNA is TGTGCCAGCAGCTTAGACACCAAATCACCCCTCCACTTT.